What follows are 14 T cell receptor beta chains derived from one specimen sequenced in a study of Graves' ophthalmopathy and Graves' hyperthyroidism. Amplified TCR beta CDR3 regions were obtained using RNA transcripts as template. The authors performed first-round RT-PCR with HTBI primers and then a second-round multiplex PCR. MiXCR, applied by TCRdb to the multiplex PCR reads, yields one record per CDR3 protein. The repertoire consists of a few hundred thousand distinct CDR3 sequences, with roughly a sixth occurring once and the leading ten covering more than 9%. Sequenced input: peripheral blood. Receptor source: an adult man with Graves' ophthalmopathy.

This clonotype was picked up many times. This rearrangement joins TRBV19 to TRBJ2-7, with D perhaps matching TRBD1 or TRBD2 (5 bases each). The V end was cut by 4 bases, the J end by 5 bases, with 15 bases between. CDR1 LNHDA and CDR2 SQIVND come from the germline V gene (reference sequence). This CDR3 spans 14 amino acids. The DNA of the CDR3 is TGTGCCAGTAGTAGGGACCCTCTCGGCCACGAGCAGTACTTC. It specifies CASSRDPLGHEQYF.

The chain couples TRBV18 to TRBJ2-7; 8 bases are a match to TRBD1. The V and J ends lost 6 bases and 9 bases, in that order; junction bases with no gene match: 10. The CDR3 spans 13 residues. In germline, CDR1 is KGHSH, CDR2 LQKENI. In DNA form, the CDR3 reads TGTGCCAGCTCTTCCGACAGGGGAGGTGGGCAGTACTTC. It encodes CASSSDRGGGQYF.

This clonotype has ten or more counts. The chain recombines TRBV5-1 with TRBJ2-7; perhaps D is TRBD1 or TRBD2 (5 bases each). There are 11 residues in the CDR3. Trimming removed 2 bases from V and 7 bases from J, with 7 bases in between. Per germline, CDR1 SGHRS and CDR2 YFSETQ. Written as DNA, the CDR3 is TGCGCCAGCAGCTTATGGGGGGAGCAGTACTTC. Translation: CASSLWGEQYF. Full variable domain (missing parts from reference TRBV5-1 and TRBJ2-7): KAGVTQTPRYLIKTRGQQVTLSCSPISGHRSVSWYQQTPGQGLQFLFEYFSETQRNKGNFPGRFSGRQFSNSRSEMNVSTLELGDSALYLCASSLWGEQYFGPGTRLTVT.

V is TRBV12-3 or TRBV12-4 and J is TRBJ2-7; 7 bases map to TRBD2. V lost 8 bases to trimming and J lost 6 bases; unmatched junction nucleotides: 7. The CDR3 length is 12 residues. This chain's CDR3 is CASGGTIGEQYF. The CDR3 DNA reads TGTGCCAGCGGGGGGACTATTGGCGAGCAGTACTTC.

This clonotype showed up many times. This sequence joins TRBV24-1 and TRBJ1-2, with D tentatively TRBD1 (6 bases). CDR1 KGHDR and CDR2 SFDVKD come from the germline V gene. Trimming stripped 11 bases from V and 0 bases from J, with 18 bases between. CDR3 size: 15 residues. CDR3 residues: CAKLGGQKTNYGYTF. The CDR3 DNA reads as TGTGCCAAATTAGGGGGACAAAAGACTAACTATGGCTACACCTTC.

This clonotype was detected only a few times. Just one base apart from a much larger clone, this may be a read error. The V and J genes are TRBV11-2 and TRBJ2-4; D may be TRBD2 (6 bases). Germline CDR1 SGHAT, CDR2 FQNNGV. This CDR3 is built from 16 residues. CDR3 sequence reads: CSSSLELAVAKNIQYF. In nucleotides, the CDR3 is TGTTCCAGCAGCTTAGAACTAGCAGTAGCCAAAAACATTCAGTACTTC. Using reference TRBV11-2 and TRBJ2-4 for the parts outside the CDR3, the full variable domain is EAGVAQSPRYKIIEKRQSVAFWCNPISGHATLYWYQQILGQGPKLLIQFQNNGVVDDSQLPKDRFSAERLKGVDSTLKIQPAKLEDSAVYLCSSSLELAVAKNIQYFGAGTRLSVL.

This clonotype showed up just a few times. Possible read error: a much larger clone is one base away. The rearrangement links TRBV20-1 to TRBJ2-2; D is undetermined. V was trimmed by 6 bases and J by 6 bases, leaving 14 bases between them. Germline V gene lookup returns CDR1 DFQATT and CDR2 SNEGSKA (reference sequence). The CDR3 is made up of 13 amino acids. This chain's CDR3 is CSASSYFPGELFF. CDR3 coding DNA: TGCAGTGCCTCGTCTTACTTCCCCGGGGAGCTGTTTTTT.

Ten or more counts support this clonotype. The chain employs TRBV4-1 and TRBJ2-5, with TRBD2 identical over 13 bases. Trimming at V came to 3 bases and at J to 4 bases, leaving 11 bases not matched to a gene. The CDR3 spans 18 residues. The germline gives CDR1 MGHRA, CDR2 YSYEKL. This CDR3 reads CASSHSLAGGPVLETQYF. In DNA form, the CDR3 reads TGCGCCAGCAGCCACTCACTAGCGGGAGGGCCTGTGTTAGAGACCCAGTACTTC.

This clonotype was detected ten times or more. V is TRBV15 and J is TRBJ2-2; 10 positions match TRBD2. V shed 5 bases and J 5 bases; nucleotides not matched to a gene: 2. The CDR3 runs to 14 residues. Germline lookup yields CDR1 LNHNV and CDR2 YYDKDF (reference sequence). CDR3 DNA sequence: TGTGCCACCAGCGAGACTAGCGGGACCGGGGAGCTGTTTTTT. The encoded protein is CATSETSGTGELFF.

This clonotype was seen repeatedly, ten times or more. The conserved phenylalanine or tryptophan normally closing the CDR3 is absent here, so this likely arose from a read error. This chain connects TRBV2 to TRBJ2-7, with a weak D call TRBD1 (7 bases). V lost 9 bases to trimming and J lost 7 bases, with 16 bases between them. This CDR3 has 12 residues. CDR1 and CDR2 from the germline V gene are SNHLY and FYNNEI. The CDR3 here is CASIRGEREQYL. CDR3 sequence (DNA): TGTGCCAGTATCAGGGGGGAACGAGAGCAGTACCTC.

In this sample, this clonotype turned up many times. The J gene is TRBJ2-5, the V gene TRBV20-1, with D maybe TRBD2 (6 bases). V was shortened by 4 bases and J by 2 bases, with 14 bases between the two germline ends. The CDR3 runs to 14 residues. Germline V gene data show CDR1 as DFQATT and CDR2 as SNEGSKA (reference sequence). In DNA, the CDR3 is TGCAGTGCTACCTCGGGGGAGGTGCAAGAGACCCAGTACTTC. Its protein is CSATSGEVQETQYF.

This clonotype was counted between two and nine times. V and J are TRBV12-3 or TRBV12-4 and TRBJ2-2, with D uncertain. Trimming stripped 5 bases from V and 0 bases from J, with 10 bases between. The CDR3 is 15 residues long. The CDR3 here is CASSSRTANTGELFF. The CDR3 DNA reads as TGTGCCAGCAGTAGTAGGACCGCGAACACCGGGGAGCTGTTTTTT.

This clonotype showed up just a few times. As DNA, the CDR3 is TGTGCCAGCAGCCAAACTAGCGGGGGAAGCTCCTACGAGCAGTACTTC. This codes for CASSQTSGGSSYEQYF. The chain uses TRBV3-1 and TRBJ2-7; 11 bases match TRBD2. Trimming at V came to 2 bases and at J to 0 bases, leaving 3 bases not matched to a gene. The CDR3 is made up of 16 amino acids. Germline V lookup: CDR1 LGHDT, CDR2 YNNKEL (reference sequence).

This clonotype was seen only a few times. A read error is possible here, since a much larger clone lies one base away. This chain links TRBV7-6 with TRBJ2-2, with 7 positions matching TRBD2. In germline, CDR1 is SGHVS, CDR2 FNYEAQ. This CDR3 has 16 residues. The CDR3 DNA reads as TGTGCCATCAGCCGCGAAGCGGGGTCGAACACCGGGGAGCTGTTTTTT. Translation: CAISREAGSNTGELFF. Combining the CDR3 with reference TRBV7-6 and TRBJ2-2 gives the whole variable domain GAGVSQSPRYKVTKRGQDVALRCDPISGHVSLYWYRQALGQGPEFLTYFNYEAQQDKSGLPNDRFSAERPEGSISTLTIQRTEQRDSAMYRCAISREAGSNTGELFFGEGSRLTVL.